One and the same sample provided the 17 T cell receptor beta chains below, sequenced in a study of cytomegalovirus exposure and HLA in healthy donors. In the PCR, 60 Vbeta and 13 Jbeta primers were used. TCRdb's copy holds only in-frame clones and misses some; the assay was immunoSEQ multiplex PCR. There are 75,000 to 90,000 clones in the sample; less than 80% occur only once, and roughly an eighth lies in the top ten. The specimen was PBMCs. The receptors here all came from a human donor in good health.

This clone was observed a handful of times. The V gene is TRBV30, the J gene TRBJ2-3; TRBD2 matches at 7 bases. V trimming: 4 bases; J trimming: 4 bases; junction bases outside the gene matches: 8. The CDR3 runs to 14 residues. Germline V gene sequence: CDR1 GTSNPN, CDR2 SVGIG (reference sequence). Written as DNA, the CDR3 is TGTGCCTGGATGCCCCGGGGAGGGGCAGATACGCAGTATTTT. The encoded protein is CAWMPRGGADTQYF.

This chain links TRBV5-1 with TRBJ2-7; 10 nucleotides agree with TRBD1. With V trimmed by 4 bases and J by 5 bases, 6 bases remained unmatched. This CDR3 has 14 amino acids. The germline V gene has CDR1 SGHRS and CDR2 YFSETQ. CDR3 bases: TGCGCCAGCAGCCTAAGGACAGGGGGTGACGAGCAGTACTTC. This encodes CASSLRTGGDEQYF.

The chain employs TRBV9 and TRBJ2-5, with TRBD1 matching 7 bases. V gave up 0 bases and J gave up 5 bases; unmatched junction bases: 10. The CDR3 is 16 residues long. The germline gives CDR1 SGDLS, CDR2 YYNGEE. CDR3: CASSVAGGTVRETQYF. The CDR3 DNA reads as TGTGCCAGCAGCGTAGCAGGGGGAACGGTGCGGGAGACCCAGTACTTC.

This clone was found a few times. This sequence joins TRBV5-6 and TRBJ2-7; D gene ambiguous. Trimming took 0 bases from V and 1 from J, leaving 5 bases between them. CDR3 length: 13 residues. Germline assignment: CDR1 SGHDT and CDR2 YYEEEE. This CDR3 reads CASSLANSYEQYF. The CDR3 DNA follows: TGTGCCAGCAGCTTGGCCAATTCCTACGAGCAGTACTTC.

J is TRBJ2-2 and V is TRBV7-6; D perhaps matches TRBD1 (5 bases). The CDR3 extends over 13 amino acids. Per the germline V gene, CDR1 is SGHVS and CDR2 is FNYEAQ. V was pared by 7 bases and J by 1 base, with 7 bases between. Written as DNA, the CDR3 is TGTGCCAGCATGCAGGGGAACACCGGGGAGCTGTTTTTT. Translating gives CASMQGNTGELFF.

This chain links TRBV19 with TRBJ2-7; TRBD1 matches at 8 bases. Trimming cost V 5 bases and J 4 bases; bases outside gene matches: 10. The CDR3 has 15 residues. The germline V gene encodes CDR1 LNHDA and CDR2 SQIVND (reference sequence). The CDR3 nucleotides read TGTGCCAGTAGTGCCCGGGGACAGGCCGGATACGAGCAGTACTTC. Amino acid sequence: CASSARGQAGYEQYF.

The chain links TRBV2 to TRBJ2-5; D may be TRBD2 (6 bases). Germline CDR1 reads SNHLY; CDR2 reads FYNNEI. Trimming shortened V by 4 bases and J by 4 bases, and 19 bases separated the two germline ends. The CDR3 runs to 16 residues. CDR3 sequence: CASSGSRGVSLETQYF. The DNA for the CDR3 is TGTGCCAGCAGTGGGTCGCGCGGGGTATCCTTAGAGACCCAGTACTTC.

This clone occurred a few times. The chain is built from TRBV5-4 and TRBJ2-7; D ambiguous. The CDR3 covers 11 residues. V was shortened by 0 bases and J by 7 bases, with 5 bases between the two germline ends. CDR1 and CDR2 (germline): SGHNT, YYREEE (reference sequence). The CDR3 is CASSLGGEQYF. The CDR3 nucleotides read TGTGCCAGCAGCTTGGGCGGAGAGCAGTACTTC.

This sequence joins TRBV7-2 and TRBJ2-2; D is uncertain. CDR3 length equals 14 residues. V shed 1 base and J shed 4 bases, with 7 bases lying between them. In germline, CDR1 is SGHTA, CDR2 FQGNSA. DNA of the CDR3: TGTGCCAGCAGCTTAGAGTTGGCCACCGGGGAGCTGTTTTTT. Translated: CASSLELATGELFF.

J is TRBJ2-1 and V is TRBV7-2, with 9 bases that match TRBD2. V was clipped by 4 bases and J by 4 bases; unmatched bases: 8. Germline V gives CDR1 SGHTA, CDR2 FQGNSA. The CDR3 length is 16 residues. CDR3 in DNA: TGTGCCAGCAGCTCGGCTCGAGCGGGGGGATACAATGAGCAGTTCTTC. It yields the protein CASSSARAGGYNEQFF. Full variable domain (missing parts from reference TRBV7-2 and TRBJ2-1): GAGVSQSPSNKVTEKGKDVELRCDPISGHTALYWYRQSLGQGLEFLIYFQGNSAPDKSGLPSDRFSAERTGGSVSTLTIQRTQQEDSAVYLCASSSARAGGYNEQFFGPGTRLTVL.

This clone was seen once. The V gene is TRBV15, the J gene TRBJ2-7, with D uncertain. Trimming pared 5 bases from V and 2 bases from J, leaving 16 bases between. The CDR3 contains 15 residues. Germline assignment: CDR1 LNHNV and CDR2 YYDKDF (reference sequence). CDR3 nucleotides: TGTGCCACCAGCTCAGTCCCACCCCCTCCCTACGAGCAGTACTTC. Translation: CATSSVPPPPYEQYF. The full variable domain, completed using reference TRBV15 and TRBJ2-7, is DAMVIQNPRYQVTQFGKPVTLSCSQTLNHNVMYWYQQKSSQAPKLLFHYYDKDFNNEADTPDNFQSRRPNTSFCFLDIRSPGLGDTAMYLCATSSVPPPPYEQYFGPGTRLTVT.

This clone occurred once. CDR3 amino acids: CATSRERQPQHF. The CDR3 DNA sequence: TGTGCCACCAGCAGAGAGCGACAGCCCCAGCATTTT. This chain connects TRBV15 to TRBJ1-5; unclear D gene. Trimming took off 0 bases at V and 7 bases at J, with 4 bases between the two ends. Germline V gene data show CDR1 as LNHNV and CDR2 as YYDKDF (reference sequence). CDR3 length: 12 amino acids.

The chain recombines TRBV29-1 with TRBJ1-2, with D unresolved. V lost 5 bases and J lost 8, with 9 bases in between. The CDR3 runs to 10 residues. Per the germline V gene, CDR1 is SQVTM and CDR2 is ANQGSEA. The CDR3 nucleotides read TGCAGCGTTTGGGCAGAAGGCTACACCTTC. Translating it yields CSVWAEGYTF.

V usage is TRBV4-1 and J usage is TRBJ2-1; D unresolved. This CDR3 is built from 13 residues. Between the trimmed V and J ends, which lost 0 bases and 9 bases, there was a span of 9 bases. The germline gives CDR1 MGHRA, CDR2 YSYEKL. The CDR3 DNA follows: TGCGCCAGCAGCCAAGATCGGCAGGCTGAGCAGTTCTTC. This translates into CASSQDRQAEQFF.

This clone was recorded only once. This sequence joins TRBV29-1 and TRBJ2-1; TRBD1 matches at 9 bases. Germline trimming cut 2 bases from V and 8 bases from J; bases unmatched to any gene: 7. The CDR3 is made up of 14 amino acids. Looked up from germline, CDR1 is SQVTM and CDR2 is ANQGSEA. Here the CDR3 DNA reads TGCAGCGTTGAACCGGGACAGGGTCACGATGAGCAGTTCTTC. Residues: CSVEPGQGHDEQFF.

The chain joins TRBV7-2 to TRBJ1-1; 11 bases line up with TRBD1. The CDR3 has 18 residues. The junction had 13 bases not matched to a gene; V was cut back by 2 bases and J by 5 bases. Germline V CDR1 and CDR2: SGHTA, FQGNSA. CDR3 DNA: TGTGCCAGCAGCTTAATGCCCCGGGACAGGGGGGTAAAGACTGAAGCTTTCTTT. Protein sequence: CASSLMPRDRGVKTEAFF.

V gene TRBV29-1 combines with J gene TRBJ1-2, with TRBD1 matching over 10 bases. The CDR3 is 17 residues long. CDR1 is SQVTM and CDR2 is ANQGSEA in the germline V gene. Trimming took 3 bases from V and 6 from J; bases not matched to a gene: 16. CDR3 in amino acids: CSVEWFLGTGVGNGYTF. In DNA, the CDR3 is TGCAGCGTTGAGTGGTTTCTTGGGACAGGGGTAGGAAATGGCTACACCTTC.